This T cell receptor (beta chain) was found in a study of blood T cell repertoires in COVID-19. Whole-study context: The study drew acute and convalescent COVID-19 samples from the United States, Italy and Spain. PBMCs, B-cell-depleted T cells, or T cells provided the cDNA or gDNA that made up the material.

Under the authors' procedure: Researchers report that nucleated cell counts were estimated from reference gene primer amplification. Sequencing was performed with immunoSEQ multiplex PCR; in TCRdb, only in-frame clones are kept and a portion is missing. V, J and clone size reflect that table, while D and trimming were determined from the DNA. This table holds some 97,000 clones, roughly 85% found once. Germline CDR1 and CDR2: LNHDA and SQIVND (reference sequence). The V gene end was trimmed by 7 bases and the J gene end by 1 base; junction bases not matched to a gene: 10. This CDR3 has 17 residues. This receptor was taken from a woman aged 70-85 years with acute or convalescent COVID-19. What was sequenced was peripheral blood. V gene TRBV19 combines with J gene TRBJ1-5, with 10 bases lining up with TRBD1. The CDR3 loop is CASTPLWDRGSNQPQHF. The CDR3 bases are TGTGCCAGTACCCCCCTCTGGGACAGGGGAAGCAATCAGCCCCAGCATTTT.